This T cell receptor beta chain was sequenced for a study of a mutant IDH1 vaccine in newly diagnosed glioma (dated by TCRdb to the early 2020s). Context from the whole study: Of the roughly 30 treated patients, roughly 62% were male and about 40% were female, and the mean age was approximately 40 years. Before enrollment, patients had received standard therapy of radiotherapy alone, temozolomide alone, or radiochemotherapy with temozolomide; most received the combination. Peripheral blood samples were drawn at six visits, namely V03 (baseline), V05, V07, V10, V12 and V13. For exploratory analyses, 25 treated patients had longitudinal TCRB deep sequencing done wherever samples were available. Study-level results and caveats: Across multiple MHC alleles, vaccine-induced immune responses were seen in approximately 93% of patients. It was noted by the authors that analyses of patient blood samples could not be reproduced owing to sample limitations. Changes in the top peripheral T cell clonotypes picked up by TCRB sequencing did not appear to be linked to pseudoprogression. Selection of PBMC samples for TCRB deep sequencing was based on availability.

The time point label here, explained by the study, means: baseline, week 1 (first vaccination visit). The label giving this sample's treatment or condition can be read as: pre-vaccination baseline after standard-of-care therapy. The donors had newly diagnosed IDH1-mutant astrocytomas of WHO grade 3 or 4 that showed loss of nuclear ATRX. The samples were drawn from NOA16, a multicentre, single-arm, open-label phase I trial in Germany that tested a mutant IDH1 peptide vaccine in humans for the first time. Visit V03 blood draws served as the baseline sample for immunogenicity testing. Genomic DNA for TCRB sequencing was extracted from EDTA blood using the DNeasy Blood and Tissue Kit. From the germline V gene, CDR1 is WSHSY and CDR2 is SAAADI. Counted from cysteine to phenylalanine, this CDR3 has 15 amino acids. CDR3 DNA is the only sequence kept; it has 45 bases, read in frame from the first base. At the junction V is shortened by 4 bases and J by 1 base, with 13 bases in between.

Turning to this clone: Its recognized antigen is unknown. No clone much larger than this one lies a single base away; base qualities are absent.

The library relied on the immunoSEQ multiplex PCR assay. The hsTCRB Kit was used according to the manufacturer's protocol to amplify rearranged TCR beta chain sequences. Sequencing of TCRB libraries was carried out on an Illumina MiSeq. Per the authors' processing: The kit vendor's proprietary platform handled demultiplexing, trimming and gene mapping. This immuneACCESS table, as held by TCRdb, lists in-frame sequences with V and J called but not all clones. Of the missing ones, under half trace to an unresolved V gene in checked studies; the others have no known cause. The V and J calls and clone size were taken over from that table, and D and trimming were inferred from the DNA. The sample profile shows 60,000 to 85,000 clones; around 79% of them were found once. The top ten clones comprise about 7.5% of the sample.

The chain joins TRBV10-2 to TRBJ1-1, with a weak D call of TRBD1 (5 bases match). The clonotype originates from a man over 45 with glioma. The material was PBMCs, obtained from a glioma patient treated with radiotherapy, temozolomide or both. The CDR3 protein sequence reads: CASSARGGRNTEAFF. The DNA is as follows: TGCGCCAGCAGTGCCCGGGGGGGGAGGAACACTGAAGCTTTCTTT.